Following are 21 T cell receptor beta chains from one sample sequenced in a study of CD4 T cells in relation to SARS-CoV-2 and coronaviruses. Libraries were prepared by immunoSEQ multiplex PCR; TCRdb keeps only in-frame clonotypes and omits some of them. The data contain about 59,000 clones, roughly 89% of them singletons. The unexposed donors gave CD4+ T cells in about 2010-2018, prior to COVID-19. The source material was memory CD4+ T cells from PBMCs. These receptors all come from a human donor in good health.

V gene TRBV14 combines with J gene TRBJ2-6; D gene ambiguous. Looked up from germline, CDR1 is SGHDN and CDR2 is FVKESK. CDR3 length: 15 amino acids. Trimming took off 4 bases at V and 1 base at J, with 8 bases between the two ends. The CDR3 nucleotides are TGTGCCAGCAGCCCAGCAGAGTCTGGGGCCAACGTCCTGACTTTC. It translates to CASSPAESGANVLTF.

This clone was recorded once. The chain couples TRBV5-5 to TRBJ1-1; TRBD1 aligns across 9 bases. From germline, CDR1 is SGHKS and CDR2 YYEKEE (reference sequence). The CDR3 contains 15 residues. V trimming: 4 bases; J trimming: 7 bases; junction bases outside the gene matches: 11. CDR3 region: CASSPTIDRGDEAFF. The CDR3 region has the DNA TGTGCCAGCAGCCCGACTATCGACAGGGGGGATGAAGCTTTCTTT.

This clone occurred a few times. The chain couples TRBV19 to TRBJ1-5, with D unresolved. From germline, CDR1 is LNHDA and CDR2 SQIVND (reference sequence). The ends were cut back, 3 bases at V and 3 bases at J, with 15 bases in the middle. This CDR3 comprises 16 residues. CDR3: CASSIATVLNNQPQHF. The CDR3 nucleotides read TGTGCCAGTAGTATCGCAACAGTTTTGAACAATCAGCCCCAGCATTTT.

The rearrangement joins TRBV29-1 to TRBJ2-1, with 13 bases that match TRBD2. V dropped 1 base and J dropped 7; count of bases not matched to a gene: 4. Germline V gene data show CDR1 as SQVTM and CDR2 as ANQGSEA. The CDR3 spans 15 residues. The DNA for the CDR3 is TGCAGCGTTGAAGGGACTAGCGGGAGCCTAAATGAGCAGTTCTTC. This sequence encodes CSVEGTSGSLNEQFF.

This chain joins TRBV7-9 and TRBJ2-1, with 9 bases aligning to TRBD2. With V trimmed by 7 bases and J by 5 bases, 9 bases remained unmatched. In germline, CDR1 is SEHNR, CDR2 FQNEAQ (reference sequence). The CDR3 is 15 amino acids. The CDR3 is CASTNSGRGNNEQFF. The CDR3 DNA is TGTGCCAGCACCAATAGCGGGAGAGGCAACAATGAGCAGTTCTTC.

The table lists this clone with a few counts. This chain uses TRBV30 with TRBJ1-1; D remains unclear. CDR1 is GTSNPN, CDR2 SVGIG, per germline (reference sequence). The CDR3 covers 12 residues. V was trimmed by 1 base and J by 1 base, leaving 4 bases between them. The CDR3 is CAWSDGNTEAFF. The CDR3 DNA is TGTGCCTGGAGTGACGGGAACACTGAAGCTTTCTTT.

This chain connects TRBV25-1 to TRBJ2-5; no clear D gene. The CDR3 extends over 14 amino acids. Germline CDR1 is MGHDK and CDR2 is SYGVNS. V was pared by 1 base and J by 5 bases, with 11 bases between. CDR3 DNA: TGTGCCAGCAGTGAATTGAGGTCTGACGAGACCCAGTACTTC. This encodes CASSELRSDETQYF.

The CDR3 nucleotides read TGCGCCAGCAGGAGGGACAGTCCCTACGAGCAGTACTTC. This codes for CASRRDSPYEQYF. V is TRBV10-2 and J is TRBJ2-7, with 7 positions matching TRBD1. J lost 2 bases, V lost 6 bases, and 4 bases had no gene match. The CDR3 runs to 13 residues. Germline V gene lookup returns CDR1 WSHSY and CDR2 SAAADI.

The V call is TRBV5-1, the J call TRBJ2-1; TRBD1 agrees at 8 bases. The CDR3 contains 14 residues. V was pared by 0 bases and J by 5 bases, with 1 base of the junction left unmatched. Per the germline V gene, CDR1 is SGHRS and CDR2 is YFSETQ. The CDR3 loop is CASSLGTGNNEQFF. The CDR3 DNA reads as TGCGCCAGCAGCTTGGGGACAGGGAACAATGAGCAGTTCTTC.

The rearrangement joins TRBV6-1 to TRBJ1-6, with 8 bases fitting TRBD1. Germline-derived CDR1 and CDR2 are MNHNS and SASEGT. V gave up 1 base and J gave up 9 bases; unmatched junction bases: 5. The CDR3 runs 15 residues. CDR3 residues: CASSEGRTGTSPLHF. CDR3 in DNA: TGTGCCAGCAGTGAAGGTAGGACAGGGACTTCACCCCTCCACTTT.

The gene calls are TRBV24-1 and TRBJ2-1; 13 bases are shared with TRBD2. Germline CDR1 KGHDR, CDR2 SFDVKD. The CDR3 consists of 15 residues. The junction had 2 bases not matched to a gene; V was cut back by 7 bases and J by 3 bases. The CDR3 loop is CATSGTSGNYNEQFF. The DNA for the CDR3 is TGTGCCACCAGCGGGACTAGCGGGAACTACAATGAGCAGTTCTTC.

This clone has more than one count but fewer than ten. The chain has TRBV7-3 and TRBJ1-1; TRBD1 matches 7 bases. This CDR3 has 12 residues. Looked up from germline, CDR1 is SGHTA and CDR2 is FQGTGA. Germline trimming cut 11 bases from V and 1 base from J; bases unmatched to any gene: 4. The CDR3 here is CARQGWNTEAFF. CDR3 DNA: TGTGCCCGACAGGGCTGGAACACTGAAGCTTTCTTT.

This CDR3 is CATSDGGYGNNQPQHF. The CDR3 nucleotides are TGTGCCACCAGTGATGGGGGTTATGGGAACAATCAGCCCCAGCATTTT. This chain connects TRBV24-1 to TRBJ1-5; weak D call: TRBD1 (5 bases). The germline V gene encodes CDR1 KGHDR and CDR2 SFDVKD. The CDR3 contains 16 residues. The ends were cut back, 3 bases at V and 3 bases at J, with 14 bases in the middle.

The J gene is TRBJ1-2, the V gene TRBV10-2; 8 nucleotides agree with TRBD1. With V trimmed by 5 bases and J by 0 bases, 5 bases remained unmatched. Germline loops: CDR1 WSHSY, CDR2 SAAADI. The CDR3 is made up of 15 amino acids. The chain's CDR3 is CASSKGQASNYGYTF. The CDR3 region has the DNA TGCGCCAGCAGTAAGGGACAGGCCTCTAACTATGGCTACACCTTC.

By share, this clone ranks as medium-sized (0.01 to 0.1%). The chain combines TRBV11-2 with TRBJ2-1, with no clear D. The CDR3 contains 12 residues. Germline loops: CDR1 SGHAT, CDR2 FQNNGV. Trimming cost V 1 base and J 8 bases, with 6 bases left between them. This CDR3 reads CASSLVGYEQFF. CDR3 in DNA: TGTGCCAGCAGCTTAGTCGGATATGAGCAGTTCTTC.

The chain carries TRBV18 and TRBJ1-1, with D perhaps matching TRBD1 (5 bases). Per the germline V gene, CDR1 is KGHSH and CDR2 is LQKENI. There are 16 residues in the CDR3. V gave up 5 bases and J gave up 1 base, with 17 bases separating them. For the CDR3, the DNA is TGTGCCAGCTCATGGGGACCGGGACGGAAGAACACTGAAGCTTTCTTT. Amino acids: CASSWGPGRKNTEAFF.

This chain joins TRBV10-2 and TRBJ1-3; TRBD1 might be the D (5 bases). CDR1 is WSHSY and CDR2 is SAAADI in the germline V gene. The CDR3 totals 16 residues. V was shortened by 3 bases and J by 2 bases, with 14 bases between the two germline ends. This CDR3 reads CASSEGAGWTGNTIYF. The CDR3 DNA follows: TGCGCCAGCAGTGAAGGGGCAGGGTGGACTGGAAACACCATATATTTT.

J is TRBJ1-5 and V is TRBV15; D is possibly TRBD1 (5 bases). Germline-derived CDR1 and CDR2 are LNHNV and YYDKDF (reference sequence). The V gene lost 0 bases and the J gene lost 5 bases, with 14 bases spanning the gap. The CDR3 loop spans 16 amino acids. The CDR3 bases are TGTGCCACCAGCAGAGAGGGCGGGGGAGGGCATCAGCCCCAGCATTTT. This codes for CATSREGGGGHQPQHF.

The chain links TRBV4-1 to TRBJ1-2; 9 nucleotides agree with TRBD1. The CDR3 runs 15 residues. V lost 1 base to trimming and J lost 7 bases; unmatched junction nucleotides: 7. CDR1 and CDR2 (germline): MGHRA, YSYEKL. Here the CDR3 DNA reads TGCGCCAGCAGCCAAGGGGACAGGGTGGTTAGTGGCTACACCTTC. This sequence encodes CASSQGDRVVSGYTF.

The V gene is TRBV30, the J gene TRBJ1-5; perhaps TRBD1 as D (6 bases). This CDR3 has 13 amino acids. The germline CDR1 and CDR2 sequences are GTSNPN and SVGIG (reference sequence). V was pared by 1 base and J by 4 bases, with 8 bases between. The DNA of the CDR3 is TGTGCCTGGAGTGGACAGGAAAATCAGCCCCAGCATTTT. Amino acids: CAWSGQENQPQHF.

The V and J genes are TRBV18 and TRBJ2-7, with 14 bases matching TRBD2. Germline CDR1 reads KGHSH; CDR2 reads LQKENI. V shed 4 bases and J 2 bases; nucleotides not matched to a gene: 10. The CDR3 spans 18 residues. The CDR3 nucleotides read TGTGCCAGCTCACTCGCCGGGACTAGCGGGAGCGGGACCTACGAGCAGTACTTC. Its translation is CASSLAGTSGSGTYEQYF.